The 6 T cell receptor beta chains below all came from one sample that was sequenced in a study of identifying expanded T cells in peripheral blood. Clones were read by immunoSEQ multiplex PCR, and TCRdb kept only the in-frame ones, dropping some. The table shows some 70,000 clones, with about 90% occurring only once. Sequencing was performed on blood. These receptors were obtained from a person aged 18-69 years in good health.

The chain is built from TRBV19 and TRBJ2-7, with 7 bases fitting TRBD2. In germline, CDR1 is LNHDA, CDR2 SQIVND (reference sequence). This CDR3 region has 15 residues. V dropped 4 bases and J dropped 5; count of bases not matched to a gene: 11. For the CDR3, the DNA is TGTGCCAGTAGTACCCCTGGCGGGAGCAGGGACGAGCAGTACTTC. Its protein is CASSTPGGSRDEQYF.

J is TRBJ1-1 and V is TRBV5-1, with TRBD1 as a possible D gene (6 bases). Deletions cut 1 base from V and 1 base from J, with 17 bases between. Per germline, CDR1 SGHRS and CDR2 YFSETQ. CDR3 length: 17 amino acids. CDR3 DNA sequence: TGCGCCAGCAGCTTGCCCGGAGGGGGGCGTGAGAACACTGAAGCTTTCTTT. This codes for CASSLPGGGRENTEAFF.

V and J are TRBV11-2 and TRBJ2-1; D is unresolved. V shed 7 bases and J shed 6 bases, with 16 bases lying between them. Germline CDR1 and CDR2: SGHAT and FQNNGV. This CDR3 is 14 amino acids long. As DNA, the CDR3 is TGTGCCAGCACCCTATTTAGGATGGCCAATGAGCAGTTCTTC. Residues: CASTLFRMANEQFF.

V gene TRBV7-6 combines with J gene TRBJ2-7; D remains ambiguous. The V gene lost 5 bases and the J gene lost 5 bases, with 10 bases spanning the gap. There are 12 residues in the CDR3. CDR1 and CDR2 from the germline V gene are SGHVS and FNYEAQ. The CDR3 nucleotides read TGTGCCAGCAGCCCCCAGGCCCACGAGCAGTACTTC. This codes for CASSPQAHEQYF. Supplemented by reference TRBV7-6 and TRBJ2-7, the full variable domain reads GAGVSQSPRYKVTKRGQDVALRCDPISGHVSLYWYRQALGQGPEFLTYFNYEAQQDKSGLPNDRFSAERPEGSISTLTIQRTEQRDSAMYRCASSPQAHEQYFGPGTRLTVT.

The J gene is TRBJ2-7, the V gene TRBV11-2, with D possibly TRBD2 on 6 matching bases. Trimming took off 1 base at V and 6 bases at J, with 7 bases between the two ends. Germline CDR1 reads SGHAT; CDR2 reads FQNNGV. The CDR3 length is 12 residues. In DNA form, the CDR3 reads TGTGCCAGCAGCTTAGGGGGGGTCGAGCAGTACTTC. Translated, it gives CASSLGGVEQYF.

CDR3 amino acids: CASSLMVANEKLFF. The CDR3 DNA follows: TGTGCCAGCAGTTTAATGGTGGCTAATGAAAAACTGTTTTTT. The chain links TRBV27 to TRBJ1-4, with D unresolved. With 2 bases removed from V and 3 bases from J, the gap between germline ends came to 7 bases. Germline CDR1 MNHEY, CDR2 SMNVEV (reference sequence). This CDR3 comprises 14 residues.